Each of the 26 T cell receptor beta chains below was sequenced from the same sample in a study of T cells in localized non-small cell lung cancer. The method was immunoSEQ multiplex PCR; TCRdb's version includes in-frame clones alone and lacks a portion of them. This table has just over 70,000 clones, 80% to 90% appearing once. The sample consisted of peripheral blood, taken before any cancer treatment. Receptor source: an older male donor with stage III squamous cell lung carcinoma.

The rearrangement uses TRBV2 and TRBJ2-4; the D is unclear. The germline CDR1 and CDR2 sequences are SNHLY and FYNNEI. CDR3 length: 15 residues. The V gene lost 6 bases and the J gene lost 2 bases, with 14 bases spanning the gap. The CDR3 reads CASSDWSRTKNIQYF. DNA of the CDR3: TGTGCCAGCAGCGACTGGAGCAGAACCAAAAACATTCAGTACTTC.

V gene TRBV28 combines with J gene TRBJ2-3; no clear D. Germline assignment: CDR1 MDHEN and CDR2 SYDVKM. This CDR3 spans 13 amino acids. The ends were cut back, 2 bases at V and 0 bases at J, with 3 bases in the middle. The CDR3 here is CASSLPSTDTQYF. The DNA for the CDR3 is TGTGCCAGCAGTTTACCTAGCACAGATACGCAGTATTTT.

This clone was detected once. This chain joins TRBV5-4 and TRBJ2-3; D is ambiguous. Germline V gene sequence: CDR1 SGHNT, CDR2 YYREEE (reference sequence). This CDR3 is 14 amino acids long. With 2 bases removed from V and 0 bases from J, the gap between germline ends came to 7 bases. The DNA for the CDR3 is TGTGCCAGCAGCTTTCTCGCTAGCACAGATACGCAGTATTTT. This gives the protein CASSFLASTDTQYF.

Turning to this clone: This may be a read error, as it is one base from a much larger clone. The sample carries other DNA sequences with the same CDR3. The V gene is TRBV5-4, the J gene TRBJ2-7, with 9 bases lining up with TRBD1. Germline-derived CDR1 and CDR2 are SGHNT and YYREEE (reference sequence). V shed 2 bases, J shed 3 bases, and the junction held 6 bases outside the gene matches. The CDR3 has 15 residues. CDR3 loop: CASSFPGQGIYEQYF. The CDR3 bases are TGTGCCAGCAGCTTCCCGGGACAGGGAATCTACGAGCAGTACTTC.

The chain has TRBV5-4 and TRBJ1-1; D remains unclear. The CDR3 is 17 residues long. V was pared by 0 bases and J by 4 bases, with 19 bases between. Germline V lookup: CDR1 SGHNT, CDR2 YYREEE (reference sequence). CDR3 nucleotides: TGTGCCAGCAGCTTGGGAAGGACTAGAAGCGTGGGCACTGAAGCTTTCTTT. Its translation is CASSLGRTRSVGTEAFF.

This chain joins TRBV7-6 and TRBJ2-5, with D possibly being TRBD1 or TRBD2 (6 bases each). Germline CDR1 is SGHVS and CDR2 is FNYEAQ. The length of the CDR3 is 15 residues. V was clipped by 1 base and J by 5 bases, with 14 bases between them. The CDR3 sequence: CASSLESGGAETQYF. The CDR3 DNA reads as TGTGCCAGCAGCTTAGAGTCCGGGGGCGCGGAGACCCAGTACTTC.

The V call is TRBV5-1, the J call TRBJ1-1, with 8 nucleotides matching TRBD1. The CDR3 has 15 residues. In germline, CDR1 is SGHRS, CDR2 YFSETQ. The ends lost 2 bases at V and 3 bases at J; junction bases unmatched: 6. The DNA of the CDR3 is TGCGCCAGCAGCTTACGACAGGGGCGAGACACTGAAGCTTTCTTT. It codes for CASSLRQGRDTEAFF.

The chain joins TRBV7-9 to TRBJ2-7, with 10 bases identical to TRBD2. There are 15 residues in the CDR3. The trim removed 5 bases at V and 3 bases at J, leaving 7 bases unmatched. Looked up from germline, CDR1 is SEHNR and CDR2 is FQNEAQ (reference sequence). CDR3 in DNA: TGTGCCAGCAGCCATACTAGCGGGGCGGACTACGAGCAGTACTTC. It specifies CASSHTSGADYEQYF.

V gene TRBV30 combines with J gene TRBJ1-6; TRBD1 agrees at 8 bases. This CDR3 has 17 residues. Germline V gives CDR1 GTSNPN, CDR2 SVGIG (reference sequence). V lost 2 bases and J lost 5; bases outside the gene matches: 11. CDR3 sequence: CAWSTARDRRNNSPLHF. The CDR3 DNA follows: TGTGCCTGGAGTACTGCCCGGGACAGGCGAAATAATTCACCCCTCCACTTT.

The chain recombines TRBV19 with TRBJ2-3; D is perhaps TRBD1 (6 bases). The V gene lost 1 base and the J gene lost 4 bases, with 15 bases spanning the gap. This CDR3 has 16 amino acids. The germline V gene encodes CDR1 LNHDA and CDR2 SQIVND (reference sequence). The CDR3 bases are TGTGCCAGTAGTATAGTTACAGGGTATTTACCAGATACGCAGTATTTT. Protein sequence: CASSIVTGYLPDTQYF. The full variable domain, completed using reference TRBV19 and TRBJ2-3, is DGGITQSPKYLFRKEGQNVTLSCEQNLNHDAMYWYRQDPGQGLRLIYYSQIVNDFQKGDIAEGYSVSREKKESFPLTVTSAQKNPTAFYLCASSIVTGYLPDTQYFGPGTRLTVL.

This rearrangement joins TRBV6-5 to TRBJ1-6, with D unclear. Germline lookup yields CDR1 MNHEY and CDR2 SVGAGI. The CDR3 extends over 16 amino acids. The germline V and J ends were trimmed by 0 bases and 8 bases, with 14 bases remaining between them. CDR3 in amino acids: CASSYSLHPGDSPLHF. Written as DNA, the CDR3 is TGTGCCAGCAGTTACTCGCTCCATCCAGGCGATTCACCCCTCCACTTT.

The V gene is TRBV7-2, the J gene TRBJ2-2; perhaps TRBD1 as D (7 bases). V shed 0 bases and J shed 7 bases, with 9 bases lying between them. The CDR3 has 14 residues. Per the germline V gene, CDR1 is SGHTA and CDR2 is FQGNSA. The CDR3 loop reads CASSLAQGGGELFF. The CDR3 DNA reads as TGTGCCAGCAGCTTAGCGCAGGGGGGCGGGGAGCTGTTTTTT.

This chain connects TRBV6-5 to TRBJ2-7, with TRBD1 as a possible D gene (5 bases). The V end was cut by 0 bases, the J end by 0 bases, with 12 bases between. Looked up from germline, CDR1 is MNHEY and CDR2 is SVGAGI. There are 16 residues in the CDR3. CDR3 loop: CASSYSVREFSYEQYF. The CDR3 coding sequence is TGTGCCAGCAGTTACTCAGTCAGGGAATTCTCCTACGAGCAGTACTTC.

CDR3: CASSEGQGAGGANVLTF. CDR3 sequence (DNA): TGTGCCAGCAGCGAGGGACAGGGGGCGGGAGGGGCCAACGTCCTGACTTTC. The V and J genes are TRBV5-6 and TRBJ2-6, with 12 bases identical to TRBD1. Per the germline V gene, CDR1 is SGHDT and CDR2 is YYEEEE. The CDR3 has 17 amino acids. Unmatched junction bases numbered 6, after V lost 4 bases and J lost 4 bases.

The chain joins TRBV18 to TRBJ1-2, with a weak D call TRBD1 (6 bases). The CDR3 runs 15 residues. V lost 6 bases and J lost 8, with 22 bases in between. Germline V gives CDR1 KGHSH, CDR2 LQKENI. The CDR3 protein is CASSDQSDRSDGYTF. As DNA, the CDR3 is TGTGCCAGCTCCGACCAATCGGACAGATCCGACGGCTACACCTTC.

The chain has TRBV7-9 and TRBJ2-5, with unresolved D. The germline gives CDR1 SEHNR, CDR2 FQNEAQ (reference sequence). V lost 1 base and J lost 7, with 4 bases in between. The CDR3 has 11 amino acids. CDR3 sequence (DNA): TGTGCCAGCAGCTTAGATCGGACCCAGTACTTC. Translated, it gives CASSLDRTQYF.

The chain couples TRBV6-5 to TRBJ1-2, with D perhaps TRBD1 (5 bases). This CDR3 has 13 residues. Between the trimmed V and J ends, which lost 2 bases and 8 bases, there was a span of 12 bases. The germline V gene has CDR1 MNHEY and CDR2 SVGAGI. Here the CDR3 DNA reads TGTGCCAGCAGTTACGCCTTTGGGGGGGGCTACACCTTC. Residues: CASSYAFGGGYTF.

The V gene is TRBV19, the J gene TRBJ2-2; TRBD2 matches at 8 bases. Unmatched junction bases numbered 11, after V lost 7 bases and J lost 4 bases. This CDR3 spans 16 amino acids. Germline V CDR1 and CDR2: LNHDA, SQIVND (reference sequence). DNA for the CDR3: TGTGCCAGTACTCCTCTTTCGCGGGGGGTCACCGGGGAGCTGTTTTTT. Its translation: CASTPLSRGVTGELFF. Drawing the rest from reference TRBV19 and TRBJ2-2, the complete variable domain is DGGITQSPKYLFRKEGQNVTLSCEQNLNHDAMYWYRQDPGQGLRLIYYSQIVNDFQKGDIAEGYSVSREKKESFPLTVTSAQKNPTAFYLCASTPLSRGVTGELFFGEGSRLTVL.

The V gene is TRBV7-9, the J gene TRBJ2-3; the match to TRBD1 covers 7 bases. The trim removed 5 bases at V and 4 bases at J, leaving 6 bases unmatched. CDR3 length: 14 residues. Germline assignment: CDR1 SEHNR and CDR2 FQNEAQ (reference sequence). CDR3 in amino acids: CASSQGTEADTQYF. For the CDR3, the DNA is TGTGCCAGCAGCCAAGGGACAGAAGCAGATACGCAGTATTTT.

This chain uses TRBV5-6 with TRBJ2-5, with 7 bases aligning to TRBD1. Germline assignment: CDR1 SGHDT and CDR2 YYEEEE. CDR3 length equals 15 residues. Germline trimming cut 0 bases from V and 5 bases from J; bases unmatched to any gene: 7. For the CDR3, the DNA is TGTGCCAGCAGCTTGGATCCAGGGGGTGGGGAGACCCAGTACTTC. Its translation is CASSLDPGGGETQYF.

The chain links TRBV7-3 to TRBJ2-2; 9 bases match TRBD1. Per the germline V gene, CDR1 is SGHTA and CDR2 is FQGTGA. V shed 6 bases, J shed 5 bases, and the junction held 4 bases outside the gene matches. This CDR3 region has 14 residues. The CDR3 sequence is CASRFGTGTGELFF. CDR3 coding DNA: TGTGCCAGCAGGTTCGGGACAGGGACCGGGGAGCTGTTTTTT.

The chain has TRBV5-5 and TRBJ1-6; tentative D call: TRBD1 (5 bases). This CDR3 has 14 amino acids. The germline V and J ends were trimmed by 4 bases and 9 bases, with 14 bases remaining between them. Germline V gene sequence: CDR1 SGHKS, CDR2 YYEKEE (reference sequence). The CDR3 region is CASSPGGWRSPLHF. In nucleotides, the CDR3 is TGTGCCAGCAGCCCTGGGGGGTGGCGTTCACCCCTCCACTTT. Combining the CDR3 with reference TRBV5-5 and TRBJ1-6 gives the whole variable domain DAGVTQSPTHLIKTRGQQVTLRCSPISGHKSVSWYQQVLGQGPQFIFQYYEKEERGRGNFPDRFSARQFPNYSSELNVNALLLGDSALYLCASSPGGWRSPLHFGNGTRLTVT.

This chain uses TRBV15 with TRBJ1-2, with D unresolved. The CDR3 loop spans 14 amino acids. Germline V gene sequence: CDR1 LNHNV, CDR2 YYDKDF (reference sequence). V lost 1 base and J lost 2, with 8 bases in between. In DNA form, the CDR3 reads TGTGCCACCAGCAGAGTAGCGACAAACTATGGCTACACCTTC. Translation gives CATSRVATNYGYTF.

This chain connects TRBV6-1 to TRBJ2-1; D unresolved. This CDR3 is 11 amino acids long. The germline V and J ends were trimmed by 6 bases and 7 bases, with 7 bases remaining between them. The germline V gene has CDR1 MNHNS and CDR2 SASEGT. For the CDR3, the DNA is TGTGCCAGCAGCACTCCTAATGAGCAGTTCTTC. Its translation: CASSTPNEQFF.

The chain combines TRBV21-1 with TRBJ2-7. TRBV21-1 is a pseudogene segment. The CDR3 extends over 15 amino acids. The CDR3 is CASSAPGTTSYEQYV. CDR3 DNA: TGTGCCAGCAGCGCGCCCGGAACAACTTCTTACGAGCAGTACGTC.

For the CDR3, the DNA is TGTGCCAGCTCACCACCGTCCAGCATGAACACTGAAGCTTTCTTT. The encoded protein is CASSPPSSMNTEAFF. This chain links TRBV18 with TRBJ1-1; D gene uncertain. The germline V and J ends were trimmed by 0 bases and 0 bases, with 8 bases remaining between them. This CDR3 has 15 residues. Germline assignment: CDR1 KGHSH and CDR2 LQKENI.